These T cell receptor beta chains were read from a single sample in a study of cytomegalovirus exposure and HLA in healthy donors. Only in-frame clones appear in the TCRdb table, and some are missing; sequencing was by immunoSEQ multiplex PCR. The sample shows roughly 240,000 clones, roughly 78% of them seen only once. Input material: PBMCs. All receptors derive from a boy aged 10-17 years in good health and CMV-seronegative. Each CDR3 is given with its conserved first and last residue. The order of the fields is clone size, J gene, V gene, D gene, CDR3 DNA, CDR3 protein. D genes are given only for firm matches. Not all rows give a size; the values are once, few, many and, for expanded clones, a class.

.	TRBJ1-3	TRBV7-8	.	TGTGCCAGCAGCCCCGGCCAGGGGTGGTCTGGAAACACCATATATTTT	CASSPGQGWSGNTIYF
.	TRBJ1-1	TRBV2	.	TGTGCCAGCAGTTACGGGGGTATGAACACTGAAGCTTTCTTT	CASSYGGMNTEAFF
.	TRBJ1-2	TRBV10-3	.	TGTGCCATCAGTGACGGGGGGGCCCATGGCTACACCTTC	CAISDGGAHGYTF
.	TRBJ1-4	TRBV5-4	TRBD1	TGTGCCAGCAGCTTCCCAGGGGGGAGAGAAAAACTGTTTTTT	CASSFPGGREKLFF
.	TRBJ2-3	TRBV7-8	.	TGTGCCAGCAGCTTGTTGACTTCTACAGATACGCAGTATTTT	CASSLLTSTDTQYF
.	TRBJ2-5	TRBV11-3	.	TGTGCCAGCAGCTTAGGAACAGGGCGAGAGACCCAGTACTTC	CASSLGTGRETQYF
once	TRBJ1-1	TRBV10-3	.	TGTGCCATCACTTCCAGTAATTTGGACACTGAAGCTTTCTTT	CAITSSNLDTEAFF
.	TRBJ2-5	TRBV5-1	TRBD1	TGCGCCAGCAGCCCCGGACAGGCTGAACAAAGGGAGACCCAGTACTTC	CASSPGQAEQRETQYF
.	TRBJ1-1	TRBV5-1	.	TGCGCCAGCAGTGAGGCTGGGTCCGGCACTGAAGCTTTCTTT	CASSEAGSGTEAFF
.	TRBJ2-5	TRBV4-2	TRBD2	TGTGCCAGCAGCCAGGGAGCGGGGGGGCCCCAAGAGACCCAGTACTTC	CASSQGAGGPQETQYF
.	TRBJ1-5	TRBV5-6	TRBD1	TGTGCCAGCAGCTTCGGGACAGGGTATCGTCAGCCCCAGCATTTT	CASSFGTGYRQPQHF
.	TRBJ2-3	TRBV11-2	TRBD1	TGTGCCAGCAGCTCTGTTCAGGGGGCTGGGGATACGCAGTATTTT	CASSSVQGAGDTQYF
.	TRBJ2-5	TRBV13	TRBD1	TGTGCCAGCAGCTTAGATGGCAGGGGGCTACAAGAGACCCAGTACTTC	CASSLDGRGLQETQYF
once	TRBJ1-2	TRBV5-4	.	TGTGCCAGCAGCTTGATTACAGACTATGGCTACACCTTC	CASSLITDYGYTF
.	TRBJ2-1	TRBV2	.	TGTGCCAGCAGGCGGACAGCAGACAATGAGCAGTTCTTC	CASRRTADNEQFF
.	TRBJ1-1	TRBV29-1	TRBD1	TGCAGCGCCTACGGGACAGGAAAAGCTTTCTTT	CSAYGTGKAFF
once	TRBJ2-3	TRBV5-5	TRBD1	TGTGCCAGCAGCCCGAGACAGGGGGCCACAGATACGCAGTATTTT	CASSPRQGATDTQYF
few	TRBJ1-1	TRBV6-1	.	TGTGCCAGCAGTGTGGCCCAATTCACTGAAGCTTTCTTT	CASSVAQFTEAFF